Listed here are 8 T cell receptor beta chains from one sample, sequenced in a study of blood T cell repertoires in COVID-19. Produced via immunoSEQ multiplex PCR; TCRdb's table is partial and in-frame only. This table holds 80,000 to 100,000 clones, approximately 80% found once. The material sequenced was peripheral blood. These receptors originate from a human donor in a cohort sampled during active COVID-19.

CDR3 sequence reads: CASLAGAAFNEQFF. CDR3 nucleotides: TGTGCCAGCTTAGCGGGGGCCGCATTCAATGAGCAGTTCTTC. The chain has TRBV6-6 and TRBJ2-1, with TRBD2 matching over 9 bases. The CDR3 sequence is 14 residues long. With 8 bases clipped from V and 6 bases from J, the junction kept 8 bases outside the gene matches. Germline-derived CDR1 and CDR2 are MNHNY and SVGAGI (reference sequence).

The gene calls are TRBV3-1 (or the pseudogene TRBV3-2) and TRBJ2-1; no reliable D call. V was clipped by 3 bases and J by 4 bases, with 16 bases between them. CDR3 length: 16 amino acids. Germline V gives CDR1 LGHDT, CDR2 YNNKEL (reference sequence). The CDR3 region has the DNA TGTGCCAGCAGCCATGTGTCGGGTCTATCGTACAATGAGCAGTTCTTC. This codes for CASSHVSGLSYNEQFF.

The V call is TRBV11-2, the J call TRBJ2-1; 7 bases line up with TRBD2. Germline V CDR1 and CDR2: SGHAT, FQNNGV. CDR3 length equals 15 residues. V shed 1 base, J shed 6 bases, and the junction held 6 bases outside the gene matches. CDR3 in amino acids: CASSLGTRLGNEQFF. CDR3 bases: TGTGCCAGCAGCTTAGGGACTAGACTGGGCAATGAGCAGTTCTTC.

The CDR3 loop reads CASSLLSDTQYF. CDR3 nucleotides: TGCGCCAGCAGCTTGTTATCTGATACGCAGTATTTT. The rearrangement uses TRBV5-1 and TRBJ2-3; D remains unclear. CDR3 length: 12 residues. Deletions cut 1 base from V and 6 bases from J, with 6 bases between. Germline CDR1 and CDR2: SGHRS and YFSETQ.

A few counts support this clone. The chain combines TRBV7-2 with TRBJ1-4, with 8 bases matching TRBD1. Germline CDR1 is SGHTA and CDR2 is FQGNSA. V lost 2 bases to trimming and J lost 5 bases; unmatched junction nucleotides: 4. This CDR3 is built from 15 residues. The CDR3 sequence is CASSLTHRGNEKLFF. CDR3 nucleotide sequence: TGTGCCAGCAGCTTAACTCACAGGGGGAATGAAAAACTGTTTTTT.

This clone was detected only once. The V call is TRBV19, the J call TRBJ1-4; D is possibly TRBD1 (5 bases). Germline loops: CDR1 LNHDA, CDR2 SQIVND (reference sequence). The V end lost 3 bases, the J end lost 1 base, and 18 bases lay between the germline ends. The CDR3 totals 18 residues. Here the CDR3 DNA reads TGTGCCAGTAGTATTCCGACGGGGGTTGCACGAACTAATGAAAAACTGTTTTTT. Its protein product is CASSIPTGVARTNEKLFF. Together with reference TRBV19 and TRBJ1-4, the CDR3 gives the full variable domain: DGGITQSPKYLFRKEGQNVTLSCEQNLNHDAMYWYRQDPGQGLRLIYYSQIVNDFQKGDIAEGYSVSREKKESFPLTVTSAQKNPTAFYLCASSIPTGVARTNEKLFFGSGTQLSVL.

The chain links TRBV28 to TRBJ2-1; 10 bases match TRBD2. V shed 6 bases and J 6 bases; nucleotides not matched to a gene: 8. Germline CDR1 is MDHEN and CDR2 is SYDVKM. The CDR3 is 15 amino acids. The CDR3 nucleotides are TGTGCCAGCAGCCTGAGCGGGAGGGCCACCAATGAGCAGTTCTTC. As protein: CASSLSGRATNEQFF.

The chain combines TRBV10-1 with TRBJ2-1; 14 bases match TRBD2. Germline V gives CDR1 WNHNN, CDR2 SYGVQD (reference sequence). Trimming took 10 bases from V and 1 from J; bases not matched to a gene: 6. This CDR3 has 16 amino acids. The CDR3 sequence: CAIQTSGRESYNEQFF. CDR3 DNA sequence: TGCGCCATCCAGACTAGCGGGAGGGAGTCCTACAATGAGCAGTTCTTC.